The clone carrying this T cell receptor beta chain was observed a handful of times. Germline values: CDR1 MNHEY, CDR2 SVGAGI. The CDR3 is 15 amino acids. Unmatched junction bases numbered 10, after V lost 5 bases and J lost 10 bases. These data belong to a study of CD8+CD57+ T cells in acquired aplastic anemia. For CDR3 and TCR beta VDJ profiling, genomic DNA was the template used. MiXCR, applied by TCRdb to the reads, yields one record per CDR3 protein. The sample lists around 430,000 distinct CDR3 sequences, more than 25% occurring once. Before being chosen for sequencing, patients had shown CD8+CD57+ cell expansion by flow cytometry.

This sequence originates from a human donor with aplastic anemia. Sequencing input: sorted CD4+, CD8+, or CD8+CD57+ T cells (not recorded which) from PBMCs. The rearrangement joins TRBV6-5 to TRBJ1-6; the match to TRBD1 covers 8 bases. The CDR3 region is CASSNPGQGSSPLHF. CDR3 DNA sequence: TGTGCCAGCAGTAACCCTGGACAGGGTAGCTCACCCCTCCACTTT.